This T cell receptor (beta chain) comes out of a study of control samples from healthy donors and cancer patients. Germline V gene lookup returns CDR1 DFQATT and CDR2 SNEGSKA (reference sequence). The CDR3 covers 13 residues. The V gene end was trimmed by 3 bases and the J gene end by 6 bases; junction bases not matched to a gene: 2. Sequencing was performed with immunoSEQ multiplex PCR; in TCRdb, only in-frame clones are kept and a portion is missing. The sample has about 92,000 clones; around 82% are singletons. The TCR was taken from a woman aged 60-75 years in good health. The genes are TRBV20-1 and TRBJ2-1, with 10 bases lining up with TRBD1. Sequenced sample: blood. CDR3 coding DNA: TGCAGTGCTAGTAGGACAGGGGGCAATGAGCAGTTCTTC. Protein: CSASRTGGNEQFF.